A few counts support the clone carrying this T cell receptor (beta chain). The CDR3 spans 14 residues. The germline V gene has CDR1 LNHDA and CDR2 SQIVND (reference sequence). After removal of 6 bases from V and 1 base from J, the junction contained 4 bases not matched to a gene. TCR alpha and beta CDR3 regions were amplified from RNA using iRepertoire nested multiplex PCR. TCRdb re-called the multiplex PCR reads with MiXCR, one entry per CDR3 protein. Among 150,000 to 200,000 distinct CDR3 sequences listed, more than 25% were seen once. This entry comes from a study of glioma-infiltrating T cells. The clonotype was recovered from a human donor with low-grade glioma or glioblastoma, undergoing nonglioma brain surgery, or in good health (not recorded which). V usage is TRBV19 and J usage is TRBJ1-1, with 8 bases identical to TRBD1. Material: glioma tissue, nonneoplastic brain tissue, or PBMCs (not recorded which). The CDR3 spells CASRHGQGNTEAFF. In DNA form, the CDR3 reads TGTGCCAGTAGGCACGGACAGGGGAACACTGAAGCTTTCTTT.